This entry describes one T cell receptor beta chain. The antigen is unknown. The data were produced by immunoSEQ multiplex PCR, yet TCRdb's version contains in-frame clones alone and is incomplete. The sample holds about 26,000 clones; around 83% are singletons and the top ten take about a third. This CDR3 is 13 amino acids long. Germline CDR1 reads PRHDT; CDR2 reads FYEKMQ (reference sequence). V lost 2 bases and J 5 bases, leaving 10 bases between the germline ends. The data belong to a study of OX40 agonist ivuxolimab in advanced cancers. General study points: Clones of CD4+ and CD8+ blood T cells grew by week 6 at doses of 0.1 to 3.0 mg/kg.

The chain carries TRBV13 and TRBJ2-7; a weak D match, TRBD1 (5 bases). Specimen: CD4+ or CD8+ T cells sorted from blood, collected in a trial of the OX40 agonist ivuxolimab. The origin of this receptor is an adult with an advanced solid tumor such as melanoma, head and neck, liver or kidney cancer. The CDR3 spells CASSLSRVDEQYF. The CDR3 DNA reads as TGTGCCAGCAGCTTAAGCAGGGTAGACGAGCAGTACTTC.